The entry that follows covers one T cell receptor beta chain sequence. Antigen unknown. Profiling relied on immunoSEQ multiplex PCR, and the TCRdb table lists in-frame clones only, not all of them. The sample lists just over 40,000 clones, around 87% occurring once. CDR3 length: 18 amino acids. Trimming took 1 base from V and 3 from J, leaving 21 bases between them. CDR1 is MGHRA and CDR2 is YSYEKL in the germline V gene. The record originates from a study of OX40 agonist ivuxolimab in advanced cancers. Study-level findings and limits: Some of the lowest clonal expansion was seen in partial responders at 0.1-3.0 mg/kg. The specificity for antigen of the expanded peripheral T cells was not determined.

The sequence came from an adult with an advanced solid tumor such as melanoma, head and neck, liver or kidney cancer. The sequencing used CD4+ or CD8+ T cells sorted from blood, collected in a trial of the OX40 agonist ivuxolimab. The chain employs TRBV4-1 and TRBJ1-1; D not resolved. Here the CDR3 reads CASSQAMRQFVSYTEAFF. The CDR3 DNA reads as TGCGCCAGCAGCCAAGCGATGCGGCAGTTCGTTTCGTACACTGAAGCTTTCTTT.